The rows below give T cell receptor beta chains drawn from one sample of a study of T cell responses to AZD1222 COVID-19 vaccine. Only in-frame clones appear in the TCRdb table, and some are missing; sequencing was by immunoSEQ multiplex PCR. This sample has 86,000 or so clones, with approximately 89% found just once. This specimen consisted of peripheral blood, obtained on day 0 of AZD1222 vaccination. All receptors derive from an adult in good health. Both conserved end residues are part of each CDR3. Each record gives: clone size, V gene, D gene, J gene, CDR3 protein, CDR3 DNA. D genes are given only for firm matches. Clone size is not always given. Where it is, it says once, few, many or a class for expanded clones.

>-|TRBV6-2/TRBV6-3|-|TRBJ2-1
CASSYPPVITERYEQFF
TGTGCCAGCAGTTACCCCCCGGTGATTACAGAAAGGTATGAGCAGTTCTTC
>-|TRBV7-9|TRBD1|TRBJ2-7
CASSLATGAAYEQYF
TGTGCCAGCAGCTTAGCGACAGGGGCGGCATACGAGCAGTACTTC
>-|TRBV21-1|-|TRBJ1-4
CASSRDSPTNEKLFF
TGTGCCAGCAGCAGGGACAGTCCAACTAATGAAAAACTGTTTTTT
>-|TRBV7-2|-|TRBJ1-2
CASSPNSRGGYTF
TGTGCCAGCAGCCCAAACTCTCGGGGGGGCTACACCTTC
>once|TRBV5-5|-|TRBJ1-2
CASSSEPGPDGYTF
TGTGCCAGCAGCTCCGAGCCCGGGCCCGATGGCTACACCTTC
>-|TRBV28|-|TRBJ2-1
CASRVSGGYNEQFF
TGTGCCAGCAGAGTTAGCGGAGGTTACAATGAGCAGTTCTTC
>-|TRBV5-1|-|TRBJ1-2
CASSLGPPNNYGYTF
TGCGCCAGCAGCTTGGGACCACCGAATAACTATGGCTACACCTTC
>-|TRBV6-6|-|TRBJ1-2
CASWGGIINYGYTF
TGTGCCAGCTGGGGGGGAATTATTAACTATGGCTACACCTTC
>-|TRBV21-1|-|TRBJ2-6
CASRDGRSYISGANVLTF
TGTGCCAGCAGAGATGGGAGGTCATACATTTCAGGGGCCAACGTCCTGACTTTC
>once|TRBV12-3/TRBV12-4|-|TRBJ2-2
CASRTTGSGELFF
TGTGCCAGCAGAACCACAGGGTCCGGGGAGCTGTTTTTT
>-|TRBV6-2/TRBV6-3|-|TRBJ2-7
CASSYGRGEQYF
TGTGCCAGCAGTTACGGAAGGGGCGAGCAGTACTTC
>-|TRBV12-5|-|TRBJ1-4
CASGMNEKLFF
TGTGCTAGTGGTATGAATGAAAAACTGTTTTTT
>-|TRBV9|TRBD1|TRBJ2-2
CASSLGGTGGNTGELFF
TGTGCCAGCAGCCTAGGGGGGACAGGTGGAAACACCGGGGAGCTGTTTTTT
>-|TRBV3-1/TRBV3-2|-|TRBJ2-1
CASSQELPANRDNEQFF
TGTGCCAGCAGCCAAGAACTACCGGCTAATCGGGACAATGAGCAGTTCTTC
>once|TRBV19|-|TRBJ2-1
CASSIGQVVVGNEQFF
TGTGCCAGTAGTATAGGCCAGGTGGTTGTGGGCAATGAGCAGTTCTTC
>-|TRBV29-1|-|TRBJ2-7
CSVVGAGSSYEQYF
TGCAGCGTTGTGGGGGCAGGGAGCTCCTACGAGCAGTACTTC
>once|TRBV7-2|TRBD2|TRBJ2-1
CASSLAPGLAGAGNEQFF
TGTGCCAGCAGCTTAGCGCCGGGACTAGCGGGAGCCGGGAATGAGCAGTTCTTC
>-|TRBV27|-|TRBJ1-1
CASSRGTSEAFF
TGTGCCAGCAGTCGGGGGACTTCTGAAGCTTTCTTT
>-|TRBV11-2|TRBD1|TRBJ2-7
CASSPLGRGQGSDYEQYF
TGTGCCAGCAGCCCCCTTGGTAGGGGACAGGGATCAGACTACGAGCAGTACTTC
>-|TRBV7-8|TRBD1|TRBJ2-7
CASSSPGQGSQRGYF
TGTGCCAGCAGCTCCCCGGGACAGGGGTCCCAACGAGGGTACTTC
>-|TRBV9|-|TRBJ2-2
CASTTGSTGELFF
TGTGCCAGCACCACAGGGAGCACCGGGGAGCTGTTTTTT
>-|TRBV3-1/TRBV3-2|-|TRBJ1-1
CASSQGADRSAFF
TGTGCCAGCAGCCAAGGAGCTGATAGATCAGCTTTCTTT
>-|TRBV27|TRBD1|TRBJ1-1
CASSLDRVTEAFF
TGTGCCAGCAGTTTGGACAGGGTTACTGAAGCTTTCTTT
>-|TRBV3-1/TRBV3-2|-|TRBJ2-1
CASSQDVDRKQFF
TGTGCCAGCAGCCAAGATGTTGACAGGAAGCAGTTCTTC
>-|TRBV5-6|-|TRBJ2-2
CASSPGAGELFF
TGTGCCAGCAGCCCAGGGGCCGGGGAGCTGTTTTTT
>-|TRBV6-5|-|TRBJ1-6
CASSLAIRGSPLHF
TGTGCCAGCAGTTTGGCCATCCGTGGTTCACCCCTCCACTTT
>once|TRBV10-3|TRBD1|TRBJ1-1
CATRRGQGDNTEAFF
TGTGCCACGAGACGTGGACAGGGGGATAACACTGAAGCTTTCTTT
>-|TRBV19|-|TRBJ1-5
CASRVERSGPQHF
TGTGCCAGTAGGGTGGAGAGATCAGGGCCCCAGCATTTT
>-|TRBV3-1/TRBV3-2|-|TRBJ1-5
CASSPQGYSNQPQHF
TGTGCCAGCAGCCCGCAGGGTTATAGCAATCAGCCCCAGCATTTT
>-|TRBV27|-|TRBJ1-1
CASRRTSQGRYTEAFF
TGTGCCAGCAGGAGGACGAGTCAGGGTAGGTACACTGAAGCTTTCTTT
>-|TRBV3-1/TRBV3-2|-|TRBJ2-2
CASRNAGRSGELFF
TGTGCCAGCCGAAATGCAGGGCGCTCCGGGGAGCTGTTTTTT
>-|TRBV6-5|TRBD1|TRBJ1-6
CASTETGGGSPLHF
TGTGCCAGCACCGAGACAGGAGGGGGCTCACCCCTCCACTTT
>few|TRBV7-9|-|TRBJ2-3
CASSGHLLTDTQYF
TGTGCCAGTAGTGGACACCTCCTCACAGATACGCAGTATTTT
>-|TRBV18|TRBD1|TRBJ2-4
CASSVGQGGIAKNIQYF
TGTGCCAGCTCAGTCGGACAGGGGGGGATAGCCAAAAACATTCAGTACTTC
>-|TRBV29-1|-|TRBJ1-2
CSVERGNYGYTF
TGCAGCGTGGAAAGGGGGAACTATGGCTACACCTTC
>-|TRBV11-2|TRBD2|TRBJ2-3
CASSLKPTSGPLSDTQYF
TGTGCCAGCAGCTTAAAACCGACTAGCGGGCCGCTCTCAGATACGCAGTATTTT
>few|TRBV6-5|-|TRBJ1-1
CASSYSLVRGTTEAFF
TGTGCCAGCAGTTACTCGTTAGTTAGGGGGACCACTGAAGCTTTCTTT
>-|TRBV25-1|TRBD2|TRBJ2-1
CASRDIAGGGNEQFF
TGTGCCAGCAGGGATATAGCGGGAGGGGGGAATGAGCAGTTCTTC
>-|TRBV5-1|-|TRBJ1-1
CASSQDMGYEAFF
TGCGCCAGCAGCCAGGATATGGGATATGAAGCTTTCTTT
>-|TRBV7-8|TRBD1|TRBJ1-2
CASSLGTEGIYTF
TGTGCCAGCAGCCTCGGGACAGAAGGAATCTACACCTTC
>-|TRBV2|-|TRBJ1-6
CASRQGSSYNSPLHF
TGTGCCAGCAGGCAGGGTAGCTCCTATAATTCACCCCTCCACTTT
>-|TRBV6-5|-|TRBJ1-2
CASSYPDNYGYTF
TGTGCCAGCAGTTACCCGGATAACTATGGCTACACCTTC
>few|TRBV25-1|-|TRBJ2-1
CASSGLDRSKFF
TGTGCCAGCAGCGGGCTGGACCGCTCGAAGTTCTTC
>few|TRBV7-9|-|TRBJ2-3
CASSSITDTQYF
TGTGCCAGCAGCTCGATCACAGATACGCAGTATTTT
>-|TRBV19|-|TRBJ1-3
CASSSGSSGNTIYF
TGTGCCAGTAGTAGTGGGAGCTCTGGAAACACCATATATTTT